The 11 T cell receptor beta chains presented below share a single source sample, sequenced in a study of shared clonotypes between healthy human individuals (dated by TCRdb to the early 2020s). The library was made by the immunoSEQ multiplex PCR assay. TCRdb provides this immuneACCESS table in a form limited to in-frame rearrangements. Some clones are lacking; in checked studies, under half of them reflect an unresolved V gene, and why the rest are absent is not known. The sample data list hundreds of thousands of clones, and 80% to 95% of these were observed just once. 20% to 30% of the sample goes to the ten largest clones. CD8 naive samples were CD45RO-negative cells positively selected for CCR7, giving a CD45RA+CCR7+ population that excluded TemRA cells. The specimen sequenced was naive CD8+ T cells sorted from blood. This specimen's cell subset or site label, per the study, means: CD45RA+CCR7+. The source of these receptors is a man aged 25-40 years in good health.

In its sample, this clone was seen once. This rearrangement joins TRBV4-3 to TRBJ1-1; D remains ambiguous. This CDR3 contains 12 residues. V was cut by 0 bases and J by 8 bases, with 7 bases left in between. The germline gives CDR1 LGHNA, CDR2 YSLEER. The CDR3 DNA reads as TGCGCCAGCAGCCAAGATCGCACCGAAGCTTTCTTT. It translates to CASSQDRTEAFF.

This chain uses TRBV4-2 with TRBJ2-3; D gene uncertain. Germline V CDR1 and CDR2: LGHNA, YNFKEQ. V gave up 0 bases and J gave up 8 bases, with 9 bases separating them. The CDR3 has 13 residues. The CDR3 region has the DNA TGTGCCAGCAGCCAAGATGGCCAACCTACGCAGTATTTT. Translating gives CASSQDGQPTQYF.

The V call is TRBV7-8, the J call TRBJ2-1; 9 nucleotides line up with TRBD1. The CDR3 runs to 15 residues. Losses at the gene ends were 5 bases for V and 6 bases for J; bases not matched to a gene: 8. Germline loops: CDR1 SGHVS, CDR2 FQNEAQ. The CDR3 DNA sequence: TGTGCCAGCAGCCAGGGCCTGACAGGGGGCAATGAGCAGTTCTTC. Amino acid sequence: CASSQGLTGGNEQFF. The full variable domain, with the rest looked up from reference TRBV7-8 and TRBJ2-1, is GAGVSQSPRYKVAKRGQDVALRCDPISGHVSLFWYQQALGQGPEFLTYFQNEAQLDKSGLPSDRFFAERPEGSVSTLKIQRTQQEDSAVYLCASSQGLTGGNEQFFGPGTRLTVL.

This chain connects TRBV7-2 to TRBJ2-3; TRBD2 is a possible D gene (7 bases). Per the germline V gene, CDR1 is SGHTA and CDR2 is FQGNSA. With 3 bases removed from V and 6 bases from J, the gap between germline ends came to 19 bases. This CDR3 is 16 amino acids long. CDR3 DNA sequence: TGTGCCAGCAGCTTTATTGGGGGGGGCACGGCCGATACGCAGTATTTT. It is translated as CASSFIGGGTADTQYF.

The table lists this clone with a count of one. The chain links TRBV5-1 to TRBJ2-7, with TRBD1 as a possible D gene (5 bases). The CDR3 length is 15 residues. Trimming cost V 0 bases and J 4 bases, with 14 bases left between them. CDR1 is SGHRS and CDR2 is YFSETQ in the germline V gene. CDR3 sequence: CASSLDPGPGYEQYF. The CDR3 DNA follows: TGCGCCAGCAGCTTGGATCCGGGCCCAGGGTACGAGCAGTACTTC. The entire variable domain, with the rest obtained from reference TRBV5-1 and TRBJ2-7, is as follows: KAGVTQTPRYLIKTRGQQVTLSCSPISGHRSVSWYQQTPGQGLQFLFEYFSETQRNKGNFPGRFSGRQFSNSRSEMNVSTLELGDSALYLCASSLDPGPGYEQYFGPGTRLTVT.

The CDR3 loop reads CASSTIRTGGNTEAFF. The CDR3 DNA reads as TGCGCCAGCAGCACAATTCGGACAGGGGGCAACACTGAAGCTTTCTTT. V and J are TRBV5-1 and TRBJ1-1; 11 positions match TRBD1. The CDR3 sequence is 16 residues long. Germline V gives CDR1 SGHRS, CDR2 YFSETQ. The J segment lost 2 bases and the V segment lost 4 bases, leaving 7 bases of the junction unmatched.

This rearrangement joins TRBV28 to TRBJ2-6; D unresolved. CDR1 and CDR2 (germline): MDHEN, SYDVKM. The CDR3 runs 19 residues. The ends were cut back, 9 bases at V and 0 bases at J, with 24 bases in the middle. The CDR3 loop is CASRSLARNRSSGANVLTF. The CDR3 bases are TGTGCCAGTAGAAGTTTGGCTAGGAACAGAAGCTCTGGGGCCAACGTCCTGACTTTC.

This clone was counted a single time. This chain joins TRBV27 and TRBJ2-3; 8 bases are a match to TRBD1. Per germline, CDR1 MNHEY and CDR2 SMNVEV (reference sequence). V dropped 3 bases and J dropped 8; count of bases not matched to a gene: 4. This CDR3 is built from 13 residues. The CDR3 sequence: CASSLGTGGTQYF. The CDR3 DNA reads as TGTGCCAGCAGTTTGGGGACAGGAGGTACGCAGTATTTT.

Details on this clone: The sample holds other DNA sequences that translate to the same CDR3. The chain combines TRBV19 with TRBJ2-1; no clear D gene. In germline, CDR1 is LNHDA, CDR2 SQIVND (reference sequence). The CDR3 is 14 residues long. The V end lost 4 bases, the J end lost 0 bases, and 7 bases lay between the germline ends. In nucleotides, the CDR3 is TGTGCCAGTAGTAGCCGAAGCTCCTACAATGAGCAGTTCTTC. This gives the protein CASSSRSSYNEQFF.

The chain is built from TRBV28 and TRBJ2-3, with no clear D. The germline gives CDR1 MDHEN, CDR2 SYDVKM. V lost 3 bases, J lost 4 bases, and 8 bases lay in between. The length of the CDR3 is 13 residues. The CDR3 DNA reads TGTGCCAGCAGTTTGCTGTTAGCAGATACGCAGTATTTT. Translating gives CASSLLLADTQYF.

This sequence joins TRBV4-1 and TRBJ1-2; tentative D call: TRBD1 (6 bases). Germline CDR1 MGHRA, CDR2 YSYEKL. V dropped 0 bases and J dropped 4 bases, with 12 bases sitting between them. The CDR3 sequence is 15 residues long. This CDR3 reads CASSQDLSRGYGYTF. The CDR3 DNA sequence: TGCGCCAGCAGCCAAGATCTGAGCAGGGGCTATGGCTACACCTTC.